Below, 23 T cell receptor beta chains from the same sample are listed, as sequenced in a study of blood T cell repertoires in COVID-19. The assay was immunoSEQ multiplex PCR, and TCRdb's table has in-frame clones only and misses some. The sample lists under 80,000 clones; approximately 78% were seen once. Sequenced input: peripheral blood. The source of these receptors is a woman aged 80 or older with active or convalescent COVID-19.

The V call is TRBV7-2, the J call TRBJ2-3, with TRBD2 matching over 14 bases. V gave up 2 bases and J gave up 11 bases; unmatched junction bases: 9. The CDR3 is made up of 16 amino acids. Germline CDR1 SGHTA, CDR2 FQGNSA. The CDR3 loop is CASSLTGLAGGRGQYF. CDR3 nucleotide sequence: TGTGCCAGCAGCTTAACCGGACTAGCGGGGGGACGGGGGCAGTATTTT.

The chain joins TRBV7-9 to TRBJ1-6; 7 bases agree with TRBD1. The CDR3 is 15 amino acids. Germline lookup yields CDR1 SEHNR and CDR2 FQNEAQ (reference sequence). The V gene end was trimmed by 5 bases and the J gene end by 6 bases; junction bases not matched to a gene: 7. CDR3 nucleotides: TGTGCCAGCAGCCTACGACAGGGATTTAATTCACCCCTCCACTTT. It codes for CASSLRQGFNSPLHF.

V and J are TRBV7-2 and TRBJ1-1; tentative D call: TRBD1 (6 bases). Germline V gives CDR1 SGHTA, CDR2 FQGNSA. The CDR3 is 17 amino acids. Trimming stripped 3 bases from V and 5 bases from J, with 22 bases between. The CDR3 DNA sequence: TGTACCAGCAGCTTTTCCGGGACACTCACCATGGAGACTGAAGCTTTCTTT. This translates into CTSSFSGTLTMETEAFF.

The chain recombines TRBV6-5 with TRBJ2-1, with TRBD1 matching 7 bases. This CDR3 has 15 residues. Germline lookup yields CDR1 MNHEY and CDR2 SVGAGI. V was clipped by 6 bases and J by 0 bases; unmatched bases: 5. CDR3 sequence (DNA): TGTGCCAGCAGCGTACAGGGGAGCTCCTACAATGAGCAGTTCTTC. Translating it yields CASSVQGSSYNEQFF.

The V and J genes are TRBV2 and TRBJ2-3; D not resolved. The V gene lost 5 bases and the J gene lost 2 bases, with 5 bases spanning the gap. CDR3 size: 12 residues. Germline CDR1 reads SNHLY; CDR2 reads FYNNEI. The CDR3 bases are TGTGCCAGCAGTTTAGTCACAGATACGCAGTATTTT. It yields the protein CASSLVTDTQYF.

The chain links TRBV11-3 to TRBJ2-3, with 12 positions matching TRBD2. V was clipped by 2 bases and J by 0 bases; unmatched bases: 0. CDR3 length equals 16 residues. CDR1 and CDR2 (germline): SGHNT, YENEEA. The CDR3 reads CASSLLAGGSTDTQYF. The CDR3 bases are TGTGCCAGCAGCTTACTAGCGGGAGGGAGCACAGATACGCAGTATTTT.

The chain links TRBV28 to TRBJ1-4; TRBD1 matches 10 bases. This CDR3 region has 15 residues. The J segment lost 7 bases and the V segment lost 3 bases, leaving 5 bases of the junction unmatched. The germline gives CDR1 MDHEN, CDR2 SYDVKM. This chain's CDR3 is CASSFSGTGAEKLFF. The CDR3 region has the DNA TGTGCCAGCAGTTTCTCCGGGACAGGGGCTGAAAAACTGTTTTTT.

The CDR3, as DNA: TGTGCCAGCAGCCCCGGGACAGGGTATCAGCCCCAGCATTTT. Translation gives CASSPGTGYQPQHF. The V call is TRBV7-9, the J call TRBJ1-5, with 9 bases aligning to TRBD1. CDR3 size: 14 residues. V shed 5 bases, J shed 5 bases, and the junction held 4 bases outside the gene matches. Germline V gene lookup returns CDR1 SEHNR and CDR2 FQNEAQ (reference sequence).

The V gene is TRBV18, the J gene TRBJ2-7; TRBD1 might be the D (6 bases). Germline assignment: CDR1 KGHSH and CDR2 LQKENI. The CDR3 contains 19 residues. V gave up 4 bases and J gave up 2 bases, with 27 bases separating them. The CDR3 here is CASSRSAISFRDTTYEQYF. CDR3 sequence (DNA): TGTGCCAGCTCACGCTCGGCAATTTCCTTCCGGGACACCACCTACGAGCAGTACTTC.

The gene calls are TRBV3-1 (or the pseudogene TRBV3-2) and TRBJ2-7; 8 bases fit TRBD1. The CDR3 has 13 residues. Trimming at V came to 8 bases and at J to 4 bases, leaving 7 bases not matched to a gene. Germline CDR1 is LGHDT and CDR2 is YNNKEL (reference sequence). CDR3 nucleotides: TGTGCCAGCCCCCGGGACAGGCTTTACGAGCAGTACTTC. Translating it yields CASPRDRLYEQYF.

The chain combines TRBV7-9 with TRBJ2-1; 10 bases fit TRBD1. Germline V gene sequence: CDR1 SEHNR, CDR2 FQNEAQ (reference sequence). The CDR3 has 15 residues. Trimming took 7 bases from V and 6 from J; bases not matched to a gene: 9. In DNA, the CDR3 is TGTGCCAGCACCTTCCGGGACAGGGGTTCCAATGAGCAGTTCTTC. This codes for CASTFRDRGSNEQFF.

The chain combines TRBV13 with TRBJ1-2, with TRBD1 identical over 7 bases. With 5 bases clipped from V and 5 bases from J, the junction kept 8 bases outside the gene matches. Germline CDR1 PRHDT, CDR2 FYEKMQ (reference sequence). This CDR3 has 14 amino acids. CDR3 in amino acids: CASSGTGVGYGYTF. CDR3 DNA sequence: TGTGCCAGCAGCGGTACAGGGGTAGGGTATGGCTACACCTTC.

The chain carries TRBV7-2 and TRBJ2-2; 8 bases align to TRBD2. CDR3 length equals 16 residues. Germline V gives CDR1 SGHTA, CDR2 FQGNSA. V trimming: 1 base; J trimming: 6 bases; junction bases outside the gene matches: 7. CDR3 residues: CASSLDSGRTSGELFF. In DNA form, the CDR3 reads TGTGCCAGCAGCTTAGACAGCGGGAGAACATCCGGGGAGCTGTTTTTT.

The rearrangement joins TRBV5-6 to TRBJ1-5; D is uncertain. There are 14 residues in the CDR3. Germline-derived CDR1 and CDR2 are SGHDT and YYEEEE. Between the trimmed V and J ends, which lost 2 bases and 4 bases, there was a span of 10 bases. The CDR3 DNA reads TGTGCCAGCAGCTTCGGGGTTCTTAATCAGCCCCAGCATTTT. Residues: CASSFGVLNQPQHF.

The chain couples TRBV6-5 to TRBJ1-2, with D unresolved. This CDR3 is built from 12 residues. Germline CDR1 is MNHEY and CDR2 is SVGAGI. Trimming removed 7 bases at V and 6 bases at J, with 12 bases between. The CDR3 loop reads CASMNTLHGYTF. The CDR3 region has the DNA TGTGCCAGCATGAACACGCTCCATGGCTACACCTTC.

This clone was picked up one time. The chain combines TRBV5-1 with TRBJ2-1; D uncertain. The germline CDR1 and CDR2 sequences are SGHRS and YFSETQ. The CDR3 spans 15 residues. The V end lost 0 bases, the J end lost 2 bases, and 9 bases lay between the germline ends. CDR3 sequence reads: CASSLALGAYNEQFF. The CDR3 DNA follows: TGCGCCAGCAGCTTGGCCCTAGGTGCCTACAATGAGCAGTTCTTC. The variable domain in full, with the rest retrieved from reference TRBV5-1 and TRBJ2-1, is KAGVTQTPRYLIKTRGQQVTLSCSPISGHRSVSWYQQTPGQGLQFLFEYFSETQRNKGNFPGRFSGRQFSNSRSEMNVSTLELGDSALYLCASSLALGAYNEQFFGPGTRLTVL.

The chain joins TRBV24-1 to TRBJ2-3; D uncertain. Germline V gene sequence: CDR1 KGHDR, CDR2 SFDVKD. Trimming pared 7 bases from V and 5 bases from J, leaving 12 bases between. This CDR3 spans 13 amino acids. CDR3 amino acids: CATRARLQDTQYF. Here the CDR3 DNA reads TGTGCCACCAGAGCGAGACTCCAAGATACGCAGTATTTT.

As regards this clone: The sample carries other DNA sequences with the same CDR3. The genes are TRBV5-1 and TRBJ2-3; D uncertain. CDR3 length: 14 amino acids. In germline, CDR1 is SGHRS, CDR2 YFSETQ. The V gene lost 0 bases and the J gene lost 2 bases, with 7 bases spanning the gap. This chain's CDR3 is CASSLGQSTDTQYF. Written as DNA, the CDR3 is TGCGCCAGCAGCTTGGGCCAGTCCACAGATACGCAGTATTTT.

J is TRBJ1-1 and V is TRBV4-2; 9 bases line up with TRBD1. The CDR3 spans 16 residues. Germline V gives CDR1 LGHNA, CDR2 YNFKEQ. The V segment lost 0 bases and the J segment 1 base; nucleotides outside the gene matches: 3. CDR3 amino acids: CASSQDWDRANTEAFF. The CDR3 coding sequence is TGTGCCAGCAGCCAAGATTGGGACAGGGCGAACACTGAAGCTTTCTTT.

The chain joins TRBV15 to TRBJ2-4, with D hard to call. This CDR3 region has 13 residues. Between the trimmed V and J ends, which lost 1 base and 8 bases, there was a span of 9 bases. Germline CDR1 reads LNHNV; CDR2 reads YYDKDF (reference sequence). The CDR3 sequence is CATSRGGEDIQYF. The DNA for the CDR3 is TGTGCCACCAGCAGAGGAGGTGAGGACATTCAGTACTTC.

The rearrangement uses TRBV7-8 and TRBJ1-5; 7 nucleotides align to TRBD1. The CDR3 has 15 residues. Germline lookup yields CDR1 SGHVS and CDR2 FQNEAQ. V dropped 8 bases and J dropped 4; count of bases not matched to a gene: 11. The CDR3 protein is CASSATGVVNQPQHF. DNA for the CDR3: TGTGCCAGCTCTGCAACAGGGGTGGTAAATCAGCCCCAGCATTTT. The variable domain in full, completed from reference TRBV7-8 and TRBJ1-5, reads GAGVSQSPRYKVAKRGQDVALRCDPISGHVSLFWYQQALGQGPEFLTYFQNEAQLDKSGLPSDRFFAERPEGSVSTLKIQRTQQEDSAVYLCASSATGVVNQPQHFGDGTRLSIL.

The chain links TRBV19 to TRBJ1-4; D gene unclear. There are 16 residues in the CDR3. Germline loops: CDR1 LNHDA, CDR2 SQIVND (reference sequence). V lost 2 bases, J lost 0 bases, and 10 bases lay in between. DNA for the CDR3: TGTGCCAGTAGTATAAGCGGGATTGCAACTAATGAAAAACTGTTTTTT. Residues: CASSISGIATNEKLFF.

DNA for the CDR3: TGTGCCAGCAGTTACAACAGGGATGGTACGCAGTATTTT. The encoded protein is CASSYNRDGTQYF. The rearrangement links TRBV12-3 or TRBV12-4 to TRBJ2-3; a weak D match, TRBD1 (6 bases). V lost 4 bases, J lost 8 bases, and 13 bases lay in between. The CDR3 is made up of 13 amino acids.